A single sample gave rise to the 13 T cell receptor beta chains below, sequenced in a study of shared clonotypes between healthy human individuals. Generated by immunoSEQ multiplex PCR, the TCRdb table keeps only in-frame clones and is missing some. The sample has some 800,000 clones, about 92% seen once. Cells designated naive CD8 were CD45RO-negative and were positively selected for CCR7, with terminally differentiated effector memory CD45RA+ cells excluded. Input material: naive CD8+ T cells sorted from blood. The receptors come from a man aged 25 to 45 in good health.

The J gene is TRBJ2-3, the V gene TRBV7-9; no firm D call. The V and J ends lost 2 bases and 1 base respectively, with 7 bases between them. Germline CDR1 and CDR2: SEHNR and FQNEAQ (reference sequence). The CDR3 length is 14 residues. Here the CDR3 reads CASSLLTGTDTQYF. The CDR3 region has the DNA TGTGCCAGCAGCTTATTGACTGGCACAGATACGCAGTATTTT. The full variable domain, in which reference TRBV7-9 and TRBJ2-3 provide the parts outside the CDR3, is DTGVSQNPRHKITKRGQNVTFRCDPISEHNRLYWYRQTLGQGPEFLTYFQNEAQLEKSRLLSDRFSAERPKGSFSTLEIQRTEQGDSAMYLCASSLLTGTDTQYFGPGTRLTVL.

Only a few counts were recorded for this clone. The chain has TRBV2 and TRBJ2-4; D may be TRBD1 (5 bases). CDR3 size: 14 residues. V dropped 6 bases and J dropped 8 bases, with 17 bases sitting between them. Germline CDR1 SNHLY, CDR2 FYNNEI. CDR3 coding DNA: TGTGCCAGCAGAGACAGTCCGCTTGGGGACATTCAGTACTTC. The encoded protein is CASRDSPLGDIQYF. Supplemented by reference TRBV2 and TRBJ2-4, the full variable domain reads EPEVTQTPSHQVTQMGQEVILRCVPISNHLYFYWYRQILGQKVEFLVSFYNNEISEKSEIFDDQFSVERPDGSNFTLKIRSTKLEDSAMYFCASRDSPLGDIQYFGAGTRLSVL.

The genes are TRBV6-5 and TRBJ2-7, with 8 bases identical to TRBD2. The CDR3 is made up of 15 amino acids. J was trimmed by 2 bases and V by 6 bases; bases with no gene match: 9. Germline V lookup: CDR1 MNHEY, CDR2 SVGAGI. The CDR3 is CASSLSGSWAYEQYF. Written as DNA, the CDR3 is TGTGCCAGCAGCCTCAGCGGGAGCTGGGCCTACGAGCAGTACTTC.

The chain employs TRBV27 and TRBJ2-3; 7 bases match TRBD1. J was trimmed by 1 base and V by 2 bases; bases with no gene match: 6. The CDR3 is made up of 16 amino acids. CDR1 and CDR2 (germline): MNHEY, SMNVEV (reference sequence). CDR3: CASSLQWDSGTDTQYF. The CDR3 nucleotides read TGTGCCAGCAGTTTACAATGGGACAGCGGCACAGATACGCAGTATTTT.

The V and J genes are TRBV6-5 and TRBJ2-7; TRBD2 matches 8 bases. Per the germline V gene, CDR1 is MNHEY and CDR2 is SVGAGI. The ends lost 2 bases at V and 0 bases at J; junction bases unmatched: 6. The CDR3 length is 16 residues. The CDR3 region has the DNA TGTGCCAGCAGTTACGAGACTAGCGCGAGCTCCTACGAGCAGTACTTC. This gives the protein CASSYETSASSYEQYF.

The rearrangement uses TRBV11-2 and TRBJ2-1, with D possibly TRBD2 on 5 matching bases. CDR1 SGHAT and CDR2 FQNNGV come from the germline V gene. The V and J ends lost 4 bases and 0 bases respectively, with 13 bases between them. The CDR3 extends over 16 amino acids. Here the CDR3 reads CASSSFEGSSYNEQFF. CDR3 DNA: TGTGCCAGCAGCTCCTTTGAGGGTAGCTCCTACAATGAGCAGTTCTTC.

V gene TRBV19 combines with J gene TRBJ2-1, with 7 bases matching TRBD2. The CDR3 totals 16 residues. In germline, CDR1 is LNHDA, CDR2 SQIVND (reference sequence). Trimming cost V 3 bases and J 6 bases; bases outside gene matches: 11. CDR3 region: CASSISGTSAFNEQFF. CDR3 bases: TGTGCCAGTAGTATCTCTGGAACTAGCGCGTTCAATGAGCAGTTCTTC.

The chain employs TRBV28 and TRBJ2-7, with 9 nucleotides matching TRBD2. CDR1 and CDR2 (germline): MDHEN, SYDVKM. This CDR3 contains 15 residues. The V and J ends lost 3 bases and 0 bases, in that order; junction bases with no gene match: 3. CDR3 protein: CASSFISGSSYEQYF. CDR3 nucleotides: TGTGCCAGCAGTTTCATTAGCGGGAGCTCCTACGAGCAGTACTTC.

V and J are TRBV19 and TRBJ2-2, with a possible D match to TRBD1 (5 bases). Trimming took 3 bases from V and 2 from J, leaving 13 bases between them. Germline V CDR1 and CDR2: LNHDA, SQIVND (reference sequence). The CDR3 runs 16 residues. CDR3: CASSIWGQTNTGELFF. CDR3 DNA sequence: TGTGCCAGTAGTATTTGGGGCCAAACAAACACCGGGGAGCTGTTTTTT.

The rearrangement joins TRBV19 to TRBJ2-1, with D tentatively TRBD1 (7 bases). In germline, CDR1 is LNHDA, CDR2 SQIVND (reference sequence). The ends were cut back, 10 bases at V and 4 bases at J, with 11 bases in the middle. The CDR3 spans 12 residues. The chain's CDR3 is CATGDRYNEQFF. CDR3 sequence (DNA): TGTGCCACGGGGGACAGATACAATGAGCAGTTCTTC.

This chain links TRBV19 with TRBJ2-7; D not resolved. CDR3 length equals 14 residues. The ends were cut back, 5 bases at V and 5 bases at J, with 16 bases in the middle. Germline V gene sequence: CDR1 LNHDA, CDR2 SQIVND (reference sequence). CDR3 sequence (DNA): TGTGCCAGTAGTCCGGCAGAGGAAGGTGACGAGCAGTACTTC. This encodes CASSPAEEGDEQYF.

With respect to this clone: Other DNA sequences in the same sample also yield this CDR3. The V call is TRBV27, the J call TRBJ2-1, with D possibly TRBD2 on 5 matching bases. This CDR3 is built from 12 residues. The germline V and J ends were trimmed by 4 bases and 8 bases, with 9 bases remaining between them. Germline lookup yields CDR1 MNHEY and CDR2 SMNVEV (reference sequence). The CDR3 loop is CASSSLGDEQFF. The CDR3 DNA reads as TGTGCCAGCAGTTCACTAGGCGATGAGCAGTTCTTC.

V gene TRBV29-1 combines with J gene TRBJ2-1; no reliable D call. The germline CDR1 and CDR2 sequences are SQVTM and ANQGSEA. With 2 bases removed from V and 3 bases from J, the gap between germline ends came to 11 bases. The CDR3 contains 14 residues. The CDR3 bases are TGCAGCGTTGAACCTCCCCTAGACTACAATGAGCAGTTCTTC. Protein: CSVEPPLDYNEQFF.